One T cell receptor beta chain is described in this entry. Its antigen is currently unknown. This sample stems from a study of cytomegalovirus exposure and HLA in healthy donors. Study-wide points: Later genetic work tied a missense DCLRE1C variant to beta-chain V and J trimming. The study had only CMV serostatus as immune exposure information. Fewer N-insertions than the roughly 630-donor mean were reportedly shown by an Asian-associated ancestry cluster in a later analysis.

The CMV serostatus of this donor was not recorded. Vbeta (60) and Jbeta (13) primers were used in the PCR. Sequenced by immunoSEQ multiplex PCR; TCRdb stores in-frame clones only, minus some. The sample yields approximately 150,000 clones, around 86% seen once. J lost 6 bases, V lost 8 bases, and 11 bases had no gene match. Germline lookup yields CDR1 LNHDA and CDR2 SQIVND (reference sequence). This CDR3 has 14 amino acids. The TCR comes from a human donor in good health. Sample: PBMCs. The V call is TRBV19, the J call TRBJ2-3; TRBD2 agrees at 7 bases. CDR3 region: CASAAMAGVDTQYF. CDR3 sequence (DNA): TGTGCCAGTGCTGCAATGGCGGGGGTGGATACGCAGTATTTT.